This entry describes one T cell receptor (beta chain). It lacks a known antigen. Nothing much larger sits one base from this clone, and base qualities are not available. Taken from the germline V gene, the CDR1 and CDR2 loops are ENHRY and SYGVKD. The junction shows trimming of 10 bases on V and 2 bases on J, plus 12 bases between the germline ends. Inclusive of the bounding cysteine and phenylalanine, the CDR3 is 14 residues long. Left in the record is the CDR3 DNA by itself, 42 bases read in frame from the first base. The source of the sample is a study of T cell repertoires in cytomegalovirus infection (dated by TCRdb to between 2018 and 2021). Broadly, across the study: The peptide stimulations were aimed at well-studied HLA-B-restricted epitopes as well as recently identified HLA-C-restricted CMV epitopes, whose presentation resists viral immunomodulation. The HLA type of each donor mattered for the analysis, because public TCR beta signatures pointed to carriage of CMV infection along with the matching HLA type.

The full study reports these points: The ex vivo response was dominated by HLA-C-restricted CMV-specific TCR beta clonotypes, which also provided the single most frequent clonotype in two of eight donors. Cumulative frequency of public TCR beta family members discriminated carriers of CMV infection plus the relevant HLA type in this cohort and an independent roughly 320-donor cohort.

Data came from an Illumina HiSeq 1500. In TCRdb, the public reads were trimmed at Q25 with fastp and aligned with MiXCR, with productive beta chains retained. Identical CDR3 protein sequences are pooled into one entry, listed with their most common genes and DNA. This sample holds 200,000 or so distinct CDR3 sequences; roughly 34% were observed only once. Of the sample, approximately 60% falls within the top ten clones. This specimen's treatment or condition label, per the study, means: in vitro stimulation with specific CMV peptide epitopes to enrich CMV-specific T cells. Specimen: CD8+ T cells from cultured PBMCs, collected from culture after CMV antigen stimulation. In this chain, TRBV10-3 is recombined with TRBJ2-6, with a weak D call of TRBD1 (8 bases match). The receptor was derived from a human donor in good health (CMV status not recorded). Some clones in this sample may be carry-over from other donors' samples. CDR3 protein: CATTGGAGANVLTF. The base sequence is TGTGCCACCACAGGGGGGGCTGGGGCCAACGTCCTGACTTTC.